This T cell receptor (beta chain) originates from a study of blood T cell repertoires in COVID-19. On the study more broadly: Sample material is recorded as cDNA or gDNA derived from T cells, B-cell-depleted T cells, or PBMCs.

Per the original methods: Nucleated cell number was recorded as an estimate derived from reference gene primer amplification. Here immunoSEQ multiplex PCR was the method, and the copy in TCRdb shows in-frame clones only, minus some. V and J calls and clone size are those listed in that table; D and trimming were worked out from the DNA. This repertoire shows roughly 180,000 clones, roughly 85% found once; its top ten account for more than 5%. V shed 4 bases, J shed 1 base, and the junction held 3 bases outside the gene matches. Germline values: CDR1 SGHNT, CDR2 YYREEE (reference sequence). The CDR3 runs 14 residues.

The chain has TRBV5-4 and TRBJ2-3; 7 bases agree with TRBD2. The source of this sequence is a woman between 50 and 59 years old with COVID-19, enrolled during active disease. The sequencing input was peripheral blood. The CDR3 bases are TGTGCCAGCAGCCGGGACTACGGCACAGATACGCAGTATTTT. Translated, it gives CASSRDYGTDTQYF. Complete variable domain (other parts from reference TRBV5-4 and TRBJ2-3): ETGVTQSPTHLIKTRGQQVTLRCSSQSGHNTVSWYQQALGQGPQFIFQYYREEENGRGNFPPRFSGLQFPNYSSELNVNALELDDSALYLCASSRDYGTDTQYFGPGTRLTVL.